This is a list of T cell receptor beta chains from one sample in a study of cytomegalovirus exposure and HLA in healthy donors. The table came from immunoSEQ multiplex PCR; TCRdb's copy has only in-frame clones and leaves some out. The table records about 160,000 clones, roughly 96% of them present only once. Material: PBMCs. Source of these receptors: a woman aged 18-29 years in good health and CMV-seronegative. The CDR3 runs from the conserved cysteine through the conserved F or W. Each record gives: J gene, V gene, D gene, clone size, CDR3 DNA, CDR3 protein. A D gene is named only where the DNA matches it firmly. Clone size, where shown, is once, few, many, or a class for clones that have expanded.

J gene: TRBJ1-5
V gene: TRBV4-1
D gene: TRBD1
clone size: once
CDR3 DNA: TGCGCCAGCAGCCAGAGGACAGGGGGCAATCAGCCCCAGCATTTT
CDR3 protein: CASSQRTGGNQPQHF

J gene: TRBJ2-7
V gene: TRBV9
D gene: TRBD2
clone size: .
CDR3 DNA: TGTGCCAGCAGCCAAACTGGGACTAGCGGGGGCCCTCCCTCCTACGAGCAGTACTTC
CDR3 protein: CASSQTGTSGGPPSYEQYF

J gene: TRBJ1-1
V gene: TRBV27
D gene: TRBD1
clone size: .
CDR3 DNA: TGTGCCAGCGGATCGGGACAGGGGGCCGGAATGAACACTGAAGCTTTCTTT
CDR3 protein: CASGSGQGAGMNTEAFF

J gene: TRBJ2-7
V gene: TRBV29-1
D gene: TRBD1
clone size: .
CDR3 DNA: TGCAGCGTTGAGAGATTCGCCGGGACAGGTTACGAGCAGTACTTC
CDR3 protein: CSVERFAGTGYEQYF

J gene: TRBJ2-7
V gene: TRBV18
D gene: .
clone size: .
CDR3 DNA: TGTGCCAGCTCACCCCCCCTGAGTTACGAGCAGTACTTC
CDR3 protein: CASSPPLSYEQYF

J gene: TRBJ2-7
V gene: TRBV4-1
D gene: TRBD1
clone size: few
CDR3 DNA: TGCGCCAGCAGCCCTCGGACAGGGGGTTACGAGCAGTACTTC
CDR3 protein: CASSPRTGGYEQYF

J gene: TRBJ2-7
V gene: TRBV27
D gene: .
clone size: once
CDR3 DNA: TGTGCCAGCAGTCCGACGCCAGGCCGAATCTCCTACGAGCAGTACTTC
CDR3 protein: CASSPTPGRISYEQYF

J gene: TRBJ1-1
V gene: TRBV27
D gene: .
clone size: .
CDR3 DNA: TGTGCCAGCAGTGGGGGGGGGCTCACTGAAGCTTTCTTT
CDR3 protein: CASSGGGLTEAFF

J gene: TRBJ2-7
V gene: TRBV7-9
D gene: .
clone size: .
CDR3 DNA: TGTGCCAGCAGTCTCTTGGCTTCGGACTACTCCTACGAGCAGTACTTC
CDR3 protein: CASSLLASDYSYEQYF

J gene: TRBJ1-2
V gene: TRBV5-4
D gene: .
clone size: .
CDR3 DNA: TGTGCCAGCAGCTTTGTGAGGGAACCTGGCTACACCTTC
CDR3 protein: CASSFVREPGYTF

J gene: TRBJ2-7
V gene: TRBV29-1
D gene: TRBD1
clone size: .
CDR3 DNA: TGCAGCGTTGGACAGGGAATAACCAACGAGCAGTACTTC
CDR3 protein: CSVGQGITNEQYF

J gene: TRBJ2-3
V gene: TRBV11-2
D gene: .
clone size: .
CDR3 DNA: TGTGCCAGCACCTACTACACAGATACGCAGTATTTT
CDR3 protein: CASTYYTDTQYF

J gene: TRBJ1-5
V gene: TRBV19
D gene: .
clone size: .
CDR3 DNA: TGTGCCACTAGCCCGGACACTGATCAGCCCCAGCATTTT
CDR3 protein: CATSPDTDQPQHF

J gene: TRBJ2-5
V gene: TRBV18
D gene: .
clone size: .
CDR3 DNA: TGTGCCAGCTCAAATTCTAGACGGGAGACCCAGTACTTC
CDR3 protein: CASSNSRRETQYF

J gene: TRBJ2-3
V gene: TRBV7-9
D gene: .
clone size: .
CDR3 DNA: TGTGCCAGCAGCTTACCTCCTAGCGAATACACAGATACGCAGTATTTT
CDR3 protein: CASSLPPSEYTDTQYF

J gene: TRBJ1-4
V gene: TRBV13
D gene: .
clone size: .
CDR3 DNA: TGTGCCAGCAGCTTCGGCCAGGGCCAAAAACTGTTTTTT
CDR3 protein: CASSFGQGQKLFF

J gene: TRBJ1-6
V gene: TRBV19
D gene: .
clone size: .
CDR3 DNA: TGTGCCAGTAGCAGCGGGGGAGTCGGGACACCCCTCCACTTT
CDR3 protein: CASSSGGVGTPLHF

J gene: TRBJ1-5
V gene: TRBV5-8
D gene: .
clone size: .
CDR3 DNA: TGTGCCAGCAGCTTGGGGCAAACTAGCAATCAGCCCCAGCATTTT
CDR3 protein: CASSLGQTSNQPQHF

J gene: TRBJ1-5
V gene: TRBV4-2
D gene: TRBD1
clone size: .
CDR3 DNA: TGTGCCAGCAGCCAAGGACAGGGGGCTATTCAACAGCCCCAGCATTTT
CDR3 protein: CASSQGQGAIQQPQHF

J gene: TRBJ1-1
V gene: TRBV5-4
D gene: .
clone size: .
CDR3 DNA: TGTGCCAGCAGCCTGACGGACAGGAACACTGAAGCTTTCTTT
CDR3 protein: CASSLTDRNTEAFF

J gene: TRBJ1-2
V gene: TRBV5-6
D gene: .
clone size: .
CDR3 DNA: TGTGCCAGCAGCTTGCACCCTCGGGGGTCCTATGGCTACACCTTC
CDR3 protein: CASSLHPRGSYGYTF

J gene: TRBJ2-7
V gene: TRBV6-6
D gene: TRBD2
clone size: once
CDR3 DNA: TGTGCCACCACAGACCCCGGACTAGCGAGTGAGGAGCAGTACTTC
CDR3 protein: CATTDPGLASEEQYF

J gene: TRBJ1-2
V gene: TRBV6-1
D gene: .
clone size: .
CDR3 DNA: TGTGCCAGCAAGACAGGACTGCTCGTTAACTATGACTACACCTTC
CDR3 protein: CASKTGLLVNYDYTF

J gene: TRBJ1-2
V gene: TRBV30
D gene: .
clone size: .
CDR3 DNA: TGTGCCTGGAGTGTACAGGGTCTGGGGGGCTACACCTTC
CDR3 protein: CAWSVQGLGGYTF

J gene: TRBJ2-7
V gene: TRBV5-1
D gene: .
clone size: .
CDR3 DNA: TGCGCCAGCAGCTTGGCCGGGCAGGGCGAGCAGTACTTC
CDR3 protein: CASSLAGQGEQYF

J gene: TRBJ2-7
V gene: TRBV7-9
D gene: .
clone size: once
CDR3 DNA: TGTGCCAGCAGCTTGGGGGGGCTTTTAAACGAGCAGTACTTC
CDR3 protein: CASSLGGLLNEQYF

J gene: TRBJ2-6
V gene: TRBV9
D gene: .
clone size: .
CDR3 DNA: TGTGCCAGCAGCGAGCCCCGGGACATGTCTGGGGCCAACGTCCTGACTTTC
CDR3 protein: CASSEPRDMSGANVLTF

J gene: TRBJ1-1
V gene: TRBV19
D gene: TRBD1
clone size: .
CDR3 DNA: TGTGCCAGTTCGGGACAGGGGGACACTGAAGCTTTCTTT
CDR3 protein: CASSGQGDTEAFF

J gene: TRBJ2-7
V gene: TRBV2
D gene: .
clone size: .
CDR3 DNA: TGTGCCAGCATTATGACGGAGAGCTCCTACGAGCAGTACTTC
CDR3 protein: CASIMTESSYEQYF

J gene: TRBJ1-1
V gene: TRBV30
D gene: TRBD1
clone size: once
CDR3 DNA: TGTGCCTGGAGTCCACAAGGGGGCGTCGAAGCTTTCTTT
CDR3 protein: CAWSPQGGVEAFF

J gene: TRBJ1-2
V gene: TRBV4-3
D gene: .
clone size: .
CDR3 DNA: TGCGCCAGCAGCCAAGATCTAGGGGGAGAAATATTCTATGGCTACACCTTC
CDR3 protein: CASSQDLGGEIFYGYTF

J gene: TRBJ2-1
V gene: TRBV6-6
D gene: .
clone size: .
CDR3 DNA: TGTGCCAGCACCCTTTCCGTAGCGGAACCTTACAATGAGCAGTTCTTC
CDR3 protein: CASTLSVAEPYNEQFF

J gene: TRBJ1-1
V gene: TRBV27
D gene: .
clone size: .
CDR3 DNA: TGTGCCAGCGGTACAGGCCTTCCCCTTGAAGCTTTCTTT
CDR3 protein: CASGTGLPLEAFF

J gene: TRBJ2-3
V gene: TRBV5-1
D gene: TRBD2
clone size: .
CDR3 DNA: TGCGCCAGCAGCTTGGTAGCTAGCGGGCAGAACACAGATACGCAGTATTTT
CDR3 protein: CASSLVASGQNTDTQYF

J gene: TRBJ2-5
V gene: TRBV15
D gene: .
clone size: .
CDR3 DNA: TGTGCCACCAGCAGAGCAGGGGAGCGCGGAGAAGAGACCCAGTACTTC
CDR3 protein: CATSRAGERGEETQYF

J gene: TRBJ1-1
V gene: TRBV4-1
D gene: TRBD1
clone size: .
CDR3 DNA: TGCGCCAGCAGCCAAGATCGACAGGGGGCATCTATGAACACTGAAGCTTTCTTT
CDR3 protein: CASSQDRQGASMNTEAFF

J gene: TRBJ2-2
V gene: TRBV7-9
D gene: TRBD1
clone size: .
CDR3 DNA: TGTGCCAGCAGCTTTGCGGGACAGGGAGGCACCGGGGAGCTGTTTTTT
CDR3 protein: CASSFAGQGGTGELFF

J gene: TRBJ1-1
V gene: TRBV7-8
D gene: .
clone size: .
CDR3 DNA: TGTGCCAGCAGCTTAAAGGTTTCGAGAGGGCCGGGAGGGACTGAAGCTTTCTTT
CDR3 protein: CASSLKVSRGPGGTEAFF

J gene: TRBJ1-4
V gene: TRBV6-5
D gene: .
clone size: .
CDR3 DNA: TGTGCCAGCACCCGCGGGGGGGGCGGGGATGAAAAACTGTTTTTT
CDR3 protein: CASTRGGGGDEKLFF

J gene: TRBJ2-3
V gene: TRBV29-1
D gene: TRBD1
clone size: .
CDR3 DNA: TGCAGCGTTGGACAGGGAGTAGGAGATACGCAGTATTTT
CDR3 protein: CSVGQGVGDTQYF

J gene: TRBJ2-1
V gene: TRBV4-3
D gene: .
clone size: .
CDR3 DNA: TGCGCCAGCAGCCAAGTTACCGACAGCGTATACAATGAGCAGTTCTTC
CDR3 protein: CASSQVTDSVYNEQFF

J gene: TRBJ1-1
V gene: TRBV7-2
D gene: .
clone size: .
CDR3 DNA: TGTGCCAGCAGCTTAATTGCGGTGAACACTGAAGCTTTCTTT
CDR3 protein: CASSLIAVNTEAFF

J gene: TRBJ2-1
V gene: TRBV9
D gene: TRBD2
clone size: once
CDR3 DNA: TGTGCCAGCAGCGCCAGCGGGGGGGCCTATGAGCAGTTCTTC
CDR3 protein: CASSASGGAYEQFF

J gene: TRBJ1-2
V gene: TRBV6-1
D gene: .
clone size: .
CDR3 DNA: TGTGCCAGCAGGAGGGACTATGGCTACACCTTC
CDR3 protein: CASRRDYGYTF

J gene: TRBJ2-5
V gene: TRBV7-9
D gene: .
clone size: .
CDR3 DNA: TGTGCCAGCAGCTTAGCGGGGGCCCTAGAGACCCAGTACTTC
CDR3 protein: CASSLAGALETQYF

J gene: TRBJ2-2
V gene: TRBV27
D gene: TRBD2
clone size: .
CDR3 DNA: TGTGCCAGCAGTTTAGTGGGACTAGTAGACACCGGGGAGCTGTTTTTT
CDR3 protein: CASSLVGLVDTGELFF

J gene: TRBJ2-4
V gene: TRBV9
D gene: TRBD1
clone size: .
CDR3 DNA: TGTGCCAGCAGCTCATCCGGGACAGGGATTCAGTACTTC
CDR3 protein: CASSSSGTGIQYF

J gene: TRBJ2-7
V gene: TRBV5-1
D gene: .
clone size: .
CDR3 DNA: TGCGCCAGCAGCTTGGCCTCATCTTCAGGGGCCCACTACGAGCAGTACTTC
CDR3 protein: CASSLASSSGAHYEQYF

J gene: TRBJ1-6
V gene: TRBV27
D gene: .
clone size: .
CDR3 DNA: TGTGCCAGCAGCGGGACAAGAAATAATTCACCCCTCCACTTT
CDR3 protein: CASSGTRNNSPLHF

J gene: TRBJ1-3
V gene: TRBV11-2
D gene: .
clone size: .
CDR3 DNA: TGTGCCAGCAGCTTAGAGGCGACACCCTCCTCTGGAAACACCATATATTTT
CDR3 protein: CASSLEATPSSGNTIYF

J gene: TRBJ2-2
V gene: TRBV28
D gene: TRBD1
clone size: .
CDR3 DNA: TGTGCCAGCAGTGGGTCCGGGACAGGGAACACCGGGGAGCTGTTTTTT
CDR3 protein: CASSGSGTGNTGELFF

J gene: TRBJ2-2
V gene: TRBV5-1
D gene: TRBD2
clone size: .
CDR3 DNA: TGCGCCAGCAGAACTAGCGGGGACCTCACCGGGGAGCTGTTTTTT
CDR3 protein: CASRTSGDLTGELFF

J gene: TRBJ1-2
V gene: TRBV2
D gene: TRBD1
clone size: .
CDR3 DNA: TGTGCCAGCAGTCCGGACAGGGAGACCCTCTACTCCTTC
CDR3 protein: CASSPDRETLYSF

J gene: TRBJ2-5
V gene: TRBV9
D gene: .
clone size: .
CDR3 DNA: TGTGCCAGCAGTAAGGTTAAGGGGATTGAAGAGACCCAGTACTTC
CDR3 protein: CASSKVKGIEETQYF

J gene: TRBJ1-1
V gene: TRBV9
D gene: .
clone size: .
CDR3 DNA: TGTGCCAGCAGCGTCGGGCAGGGGCCCACTGAAGCTTTCTTT
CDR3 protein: CASSVGQGPTEAFF

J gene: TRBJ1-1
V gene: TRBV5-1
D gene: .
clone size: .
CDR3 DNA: TGCGCCAGCAGCCCCGGGGTAGCTATGAACACTGAAGCTTTCTTT
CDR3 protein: CASSPGVAMNTEAFF

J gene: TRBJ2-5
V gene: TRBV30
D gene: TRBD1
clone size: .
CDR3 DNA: TGTGCCTGGAGTTTAAACAGGGGTATTGGGGAGACCCAGTACTTC
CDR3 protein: CAWSLNRGIGETQYF